This T cell receptor beta chain was retrieved from a study of identical twins. Study findings and constraints: Cord blood beta clonotypes present at high abundance carried fewer insertions; no such pattern appeared in memory repertoires. The study reached conclusions through statistical analysis that was cross-sectional, not following the same donors. The study found weaker excess twin sharing in beta out-of-frame sequences.

From the 5' RACE reads, TCRdb called clonotypes with MiXCR, one entry per CDR3 protein. The table lists around 250,000 distinct CDR3 sequences, about 8% of them singletons. In germline, CDR1 is MDHEN, CDR2 SYDVKM. Trimming stripped 8 bases from V and 5 bases from J, with 16 bases between. This CDR3 has 14 amino acids. A remark on this clonotype: Antigen specificity is unknown.

These data also formed part of another study, on yellow fever vaccine responses in identical twins.

The chain is built from TRBV28 and TRBJ2-1, with D possibly TRBD2 on 7 matching bases. Sequencing was carried out using CD8+ T cells sorted from blood. The source of this sequence is a woman between 18 and 30 years old in good health. The chain's CDR3 is CASRQWGGHNEQFF. For the CDR3, the DNA is TGTGCCAGCCGACAGTGGGGGGGGCACAATGAGCAGTTCTTC.